The T cell receptor beta chain under discussion was sequenced for a study of blood T cell repertoires in COVID-19. As for the study in general: Researchers got acute and convalescent COVID-19 samples from the United States, Italy and Spain.

The CDR3 has 17 residues. The ends lost 6 bases at V and 5 bases at J; junction bases unmatched: 15. Germline CDR1 reads LNHDA; CDR2 reads SQIVND (reference sequence). Method: immunoSEQ multiplex PCR; TCRdb's copy keeps in-frame clones and lacks some. The sample has some 120,000 clones; 81% are singletons. The sample was peripheral blood. The chain links TRBV19 to TRBJ2-1; 8 nucleotides align to TRBD1. This TCR came from a man aged 25 to 40 with COVID-19, enrolled during active disease. The CDR3 loop reads CASRPGQVRTQHNEQFF. DNA of the CDR3: TGTGCCAGTAGGCCGGGACAGGTCCGAACCCAGCACAATGAGCAGTTCTTC. The whole variable domain, remainder taken from reference TRBV19 and TRBJ2-1, is DGGITQSPKYLFRKEGQNVTLSCEQNLNHDAMYWYRQDPGQGLRLIYYSQIVNDFQKGDIAEGYSVSREKKESFPLTVTSAQKNPTAFYLCASRPGQVRTQHNEQFFGPGTRLTVL.